This TCR beta chain derives from a study of T cell responses to AZD1222 COVID-19 vaccine. This clone has just one count. There are 11 residues in the CDR3. In germline, CDR1 is SQVTM, CDR2 ANQGSEA. Sequencing was performed with immunoSEQ multiplex PCR; in TCRdb, only in-frame clones are kept and a portion is missing. This table has tens of thousands of clones, 65% to 90% appearing once. The receptor was isolated from an adult in good health. This sequence joins TRBV29-1 and TRBJ1-1; TRBD1 is a possible D gene (6 bases). Source: peripheral blood, taken on day 0 of AZD1222 vaccination. The CDR3 loop is CTGQYNTEAFF. The CDR3 coding sequence is TGCACTGGACAGTACAACACTGAAGCTTTCTTT.